Here is one T cell receptor (beta chain) with its context. In the source study's methods: Estimation of nucleated cell counts relied on the amplification of reference gene primers. Here immunoSEQ multiplex PCR was the method, and the copy in TCRdb shows in-frame clones only, minus some. D and trimming come from the DNA, and the V and J calls and clone size come from that table. The table shows 220,000 or so clones, with about 80% occurring only once. This sample is drawn from a study of blood T cell repertoires in COVID-19. Turning to the study itself: COVID-19 samples, acute and convalescent, were from the United States, Italy and Spain. From T cells, B-cell-depleted T cells, or PBMCs came the material, which was cDNA or gDNA.

The receptor comes from an elderly woman with acute or convalescent COVID-19. The sequencing sample was made of peripheral blood.

The CDR3 sequence: CASSLEGAVNTEAFF. As DNA, the CDR3 is TGTGCCAGCAGCTTAGAGGGGGCGGTGAACACTGAAGCTTTCTTT. This chain joins TRBV5-5 and TRBJ1-1; 7 nucleotides match TRBD1. V trimming: 2 bases; J trimming: 0 bases; junction bases outside the gene matches: 4. This CDR3 contains 15 residues. Per the germline V gene, CDR1 is SGHKS and CDR2 is YYEKEE (reference sequence).